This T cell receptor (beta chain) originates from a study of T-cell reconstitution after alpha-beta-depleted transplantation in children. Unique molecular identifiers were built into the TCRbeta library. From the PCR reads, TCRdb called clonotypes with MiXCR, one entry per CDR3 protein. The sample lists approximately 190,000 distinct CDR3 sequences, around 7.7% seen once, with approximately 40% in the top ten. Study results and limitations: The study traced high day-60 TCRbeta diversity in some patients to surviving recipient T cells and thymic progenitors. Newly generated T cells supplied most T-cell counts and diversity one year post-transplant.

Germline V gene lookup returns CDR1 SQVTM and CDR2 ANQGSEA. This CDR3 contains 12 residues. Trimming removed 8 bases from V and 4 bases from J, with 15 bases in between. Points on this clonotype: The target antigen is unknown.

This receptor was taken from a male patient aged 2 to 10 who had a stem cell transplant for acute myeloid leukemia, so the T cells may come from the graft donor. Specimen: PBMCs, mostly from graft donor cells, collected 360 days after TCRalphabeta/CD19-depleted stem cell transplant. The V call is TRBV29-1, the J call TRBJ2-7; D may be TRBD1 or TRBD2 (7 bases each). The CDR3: CSFTGEGYEQYV. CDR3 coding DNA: TGCAGCTTCACAGGGGAGGGGTACGAGCAGTACGTC.